The T cell receptor (beta chain) described here comes from a study of T-cell reconstitution after alpha-beta-depleted transplantation in children. The CDR3 has 14 amino acids. V was clipped by 4 bases and J by 8 bases, with 15 bases between them. From germline, CDR1 is MGHDK and CDR2 SYGVNS. Library preparation (for TCRbeta) was performed with unique molecular identifiers. From the PCR reads, TCRdb called clonotypes with MiXCR, one entry per CDR3 protein. The data show hundreds of thousands of distinct CDR3 sequences, around 16% seen once. The material was PBMCs from the stem cell graft donor, obtained from the stem cell graft. The source is a human donor who donated a stem cell graft to a child with acute myeloid leukemia. The chain has TRBV25-1 and TRBJ2-1; weak D call: TRBD1 (6 bases). The CDR3 DNA reads TGTGCCAGCAGTGGCGATACAGGGTATCATGAGCAGTTCTTC. It specifies CASSGDTGYHEQFF.